This section outlines one TCR beta chain sequence together with its context. The sample belongs to a study of T cell responses to AZD1222 COVID-19 vaccine. The assay was immunoSEQ multiplex PCR, and TCRdb's table has in-frame clones only and misses some. This sample has over 95,000 clones, with around 88% found just once. V was pared by 0 bases and J by 1 base, with 5 bases between. Germline-derived CDR1 and CDR2 are SGDLS and YYNGEE. This CDR3 spans 15 amino acids. The TCR was taken from an adult who received the AZD1222 COVID-19 vaccine. The chain couples TRBV9 to TRBJ2-6; D is unclear. The sequenced sample was peripheral blood, obtained 28 days after the second AZD1222 dose. The CDR3 DNA reads as TGTGCCAGCAGCGTAGATGGGTCTGGGGCCAACGTCCTGACTTTC. It specifies CASSVDGSGANVLTF. The whole variable domain, remainder taken from reference TRBV9 and TRBJ2-6, is DSGVTQTPKHLITATGQRVTLRCSPRSGDLSVYWYQQSLDQGLQFLIQYYNGEERAKGNILERFSAQQFPDLHSELNLSSLELGDSALYFCASSVDGSGANVLTFGAGSRLTVL.